This record looks at one TCR beta chain sequence and its context. This clonotype was detected ten times or more. Its antigen is unknown. Base qualities are missing; no much larger clone stands one base away. The record originates from a study of T cells after yellow fever vaccination (dated by TCRdb to 2018 to 2020). As for the study more broadly: The SMART-Seq v4 Ultra Low Input RNA kit was used to prepare libraries from fractions with low cell numbers. Blood samples were taken at several timepoints before and after primary and secondary immunization, and bulk PBMC replicates and cell subsets were isolated. To follow T-cell clones before and after both primary and booster YFV17D yellow fever vaccination, bulk TCR alpha and beta repertoires underwent longitudinal sequencing. Two healthy male donors, one aged 18 to 30 and one aged 30 to 40 years, were included in the cohort.

Paper-wide results and their limitations: Compared with the primary T-cell response, the secondary T-cell response was faster but weaker, reaching its peak on day 5 rather than on day 15. A small share of clonotypes occurred in both CD4 and CD8 compartments, likely arising from convergent recombination. Because the study included only a couple of donors, the extent to which the findings can be generalized is limited. After the booster, most of the clones that had expanded following primary vaccination were detected again (96% of CD4 and around 88% of CD8), which suggests that memory was broadly maintained. Because abundant contaminating clonotypes from the bulk population could be contained in FACS-sorted repertoires, computational filtering was required.

Synthesis of TCR cDNA relied on 5'RACE template switching, a step that introduced a universal primer site along with unique molecular identifiers. Priming of cDNA synthesis was performed from both the TCR alpha and TCR beta constant segments. Libraries were amplified in two PCR steps, with sample barcodes and sequencing adapters added in the second step. Sequencing of the libraries was done on either Illumina HiSeq 2500 (2x100 bp) or NovaSeq (2x150 bp). As for the original processing: MIGEC was used to demultiplex reads and collapse the reads into UMI consensus sequences, and MiXCR was used for V(D)J alignment. Clonotypes responding to the vaccine were identified with edgeR on replicate PBMC samples, with the criteria of FDR below 0.01 and a log2 fold change above 5 up to day 15. Each bulk clonotype received a CD4 or CD8 identity based on whether the sequenced CD4 or CD8 repertoire contained that clonotype at higher abundance. TCRdb trimmed the raw reads at Q25, called clones with MiXCR and kept productive beta chains. Every distinct CDR3 protein forms one entry, paired with its most common genes and DNA. It is TCRdb's table, rather than the study itself, that gives the V and J calls and clone size. Recorded for this sample are some 500,000 distinct CDR3 sequences; roughly 13% of them occurred a single time. Clones ranked in the top ten supply over 11% of the sample.

There are 15 amino acids in the CDR3, from cysteine to phenylalanine inclusive. Only the CDR3 DNA is retained, 45 bases long and in frame from the first base. The germline V gene gives CDR1 as SGHTA and CDR2 as FQGNSA. Trimming takes 5 bases from V and 9 bases from J, and the germline ends sit 21 bases apart. The treatment or condition label on this specimen signifies: live attenuated yellow fever vaccine strain. At each blood-draw timepoint, two biological replicates of bulk PBMCs were obtained. A standard Ficoll-Paque protocol was used to isolate PBMCs from peripheral blood. RNA was extracted with TriZol from bulk PBMCs, CD4 and CD8 fractions, and dextramer-positive and dextramer-negative fractions.

The material sequenced was PBMCs, taken on the day of the yellow fever booster vaccination. The TCR originated in a man aged 25 to 45 who received the YFV17D yellow fever vaccine. Recombination connected TRBV7-2 to TRBJ2-3; the D region is possibly TRBD1 or TRBD2, each matching across 7 bases. The sequenced DNA is TGTGCCAGCAGCCTGCAGGGGGGAGCGGGAAGGACGCAGTATTTT. This is translated as CASSLQGGAGRTQYF. This CDR3, with the reference TRBV7-2 and TRBJ2-3 proteins standing in past its ends, gives the full variable domain GAGVSQSPSNKVTEKGKDVELRCDPISGHTALYWYRQSLGQGLEFLIYFQGNSAPDKSGLPSDRFSAERTGGSVSTLTIQRTQQEDSAVYLCASSLQGGAGRTQYFGPGTRLTVL.